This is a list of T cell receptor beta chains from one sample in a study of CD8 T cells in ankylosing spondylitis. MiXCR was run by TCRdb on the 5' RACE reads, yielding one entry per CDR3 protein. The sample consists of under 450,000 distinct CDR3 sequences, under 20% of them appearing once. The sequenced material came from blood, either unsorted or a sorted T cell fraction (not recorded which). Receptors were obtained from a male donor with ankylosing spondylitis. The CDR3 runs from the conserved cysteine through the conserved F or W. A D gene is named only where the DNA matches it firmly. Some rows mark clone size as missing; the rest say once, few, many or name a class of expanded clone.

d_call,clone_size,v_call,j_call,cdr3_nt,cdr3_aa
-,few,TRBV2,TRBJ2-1,TGTGCCAGCAAGAGGCGCTCCTACAATGAGCAGTTCTTC,CASKRRSYNEQFF
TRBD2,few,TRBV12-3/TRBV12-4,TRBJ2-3,TGTGCCAGCAGTTTTAGCGGGAGGGGCACAGATACGCAGTATTTT,CASSFSGRGTDTQYF
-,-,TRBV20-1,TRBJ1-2,TGCAGTGCTAGAGATCCAGGGAGGCATAACTATGGCTACACCTTC,CSARDPGRHNYGYTF
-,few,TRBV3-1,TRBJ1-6,TGTGCCAGCAGCCAAGATTATCAGCTCTCACCCCTCCACTTT,CASSQDYQLSPLHF
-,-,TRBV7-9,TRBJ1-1,TGTGCCAGCAGCTTAGTACTGATGAACACTGAAGCTTTCTTT,CASSLVLMNTEAFF
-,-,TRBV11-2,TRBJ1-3,TGTGCCAGCAGCTTGGAGGCCATGAGCTCTGGAAACACCATATATTTT,CASSLEAMSSGNTIYF
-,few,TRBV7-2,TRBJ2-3,TGTGCCAGCAGCCCCGACAGAAGTTCTAGCACAGATACGCAGTATTTT,CASSPDRSSSTDTQYF
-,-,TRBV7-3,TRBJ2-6,TGTGCCAGCAGCTCAAAGGCCCAGGGGTTCTCTGGGGCCAACGTCCTGACTTTC,CASSSKAQGFSGANVLTF
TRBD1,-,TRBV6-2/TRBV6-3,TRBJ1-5,TGTGCCAGTGTGGGACAGGGAAGCAATCAGCCCCAGCATTTT,CASVGQGSNQPQHF
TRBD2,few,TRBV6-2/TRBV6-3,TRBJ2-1,TGTGCCAGCAGTTACTCTGCGGGAGGGCCTGATGAGCAGTTCTTC,CASSYSAGGPDEQFF
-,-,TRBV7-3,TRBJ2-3,TGTGCCAGCACACTGAACGGCAAGCTCACAGATACGCAGTATTTT,CASTLNGKLTDTQYF
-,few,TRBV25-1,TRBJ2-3,TGTGCCAGCAGTGGCAAGTTCAGCACAGATACGCAGTATTTT,CASSGKFSTDTQYF
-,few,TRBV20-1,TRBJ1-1,TGCAGTGCGCGAGTGGGGGGGTCACTCATGAACACTGAAGCTTTCTTT,CSARVGGSLMNTEAFF
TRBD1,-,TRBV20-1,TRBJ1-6,TGCTGTGCTAGGGGACAGGGGGTCAGCTCCTATAATTCACCCCTCCACTTT,CCARGQGVSSYNSPLHF
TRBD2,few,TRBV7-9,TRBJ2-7,TGTGCCAGCAGCGACCGAGCGGGACTCTACGAGCAGTACTTC,CASSDRAGLYEQYF
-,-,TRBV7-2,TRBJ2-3,TGTGCCAGCAGCTCGGGCTGGAGGAGGCAGTATTTT,CASSSGWRRQYF
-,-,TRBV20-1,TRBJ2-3,TGCAGTGCTAGTAAGTCGGATAGCACAGATACGCAGTATTTT,CSASKSDSTDTQYF
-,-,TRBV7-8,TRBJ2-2,TGTGCCAGCAGCTACAGGGCGGGGAACACCGGGGAGCTGTTTTTT,CASSYRAGNTGELFF
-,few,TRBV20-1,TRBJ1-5,TGCAGTGCTAGAGATTCCAGGGATAGCAATCAGCCCCAGCATTTT,CSARDSRDSNQPQHF
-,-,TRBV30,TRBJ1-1,TGTGCCTGGAGTGTGACCCAGCGGACTGAAGCTTTCTTT,CAWSVTQRTEAFF
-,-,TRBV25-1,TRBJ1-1,TGTGCCAGCAGTGAATTGGGCAGCAAGAACACTGAAGCTTTCTTT,CASSELGSKNTEAFF
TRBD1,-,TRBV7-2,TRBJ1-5,TGTGCCAGCAGCTCAGAGACAGGGGTGGACAATCAGCCCCAGCATTTT,CASSSETGVDNQPQHF
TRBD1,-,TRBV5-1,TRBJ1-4,TGCGCCAGCAGCACCGGACAGGGAGGCGGAACTAATGAAAAACTGTTTTTT,CASSTGQGGGTNEKLFF
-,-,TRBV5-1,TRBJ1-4,TGCGCCAGCAGCTTGACCCCCCAAGACACTAAGGAACTGTTTTTT,CASSLTPQDTKELFF
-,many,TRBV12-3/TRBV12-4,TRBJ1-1,TGTGCCAGCAGACCGGGCCCCGGGAACACTGAAGCTTTCTTT,CASRPGPGNTEAFF
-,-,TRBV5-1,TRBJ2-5,TGCGCCAGCAGCTTGATGGCTAGCCAGATTCAAGAGACCCAGTACTTC,CASSLMASQIQETQYF
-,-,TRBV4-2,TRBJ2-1,TGTGCCAGCAGCCAAGCTGGGGTGGGGGGCTACAATGAGCAGTTCTTC,CASSQAGVGGYNEQFF